This TCR beta chain was sequenced for a study of T cell clonotyping in hematopoietic cell transplantation. Study-wide results and caveats: Graft donor and pretransplant recipient Inverse Simpson Index values predicted broader posttransplant TCR diversity. Few recipient clonotypes overlapped donors; over 95% were de novo at given depth. Pathologically expanded recipient clonotypes increased progressively from day 30 to day 180 as diversity fell.

Sequencing was performed with immunoSEQ multiplex PCR; in TCRdb, only in-frame clones are kept and a portion is missing. The sample yields roughly 5,000 clones, around 77% seen once. A word on this clone: What it binds is unknown.

V shed 1 base and J shed 8 bases, with 9 bases lying between them. CDR3 size: 13 residues. The V gene's germline CDR1 is SGHAT and CDR2 FQNNGV. Sequencing used peripheral blood mononuclear cells, obtained 100 days after allogeneic stem cell transplant. The chain uses TRBV11-2 and TRBJ2-1, with D possibly TRBD2 on 5 matching bases. This sequence originates from a male patient between 60 and 69 years old who had an allogeneic stem cell transplant, so T cells may come from the graft donor. Some clones in this sample may be carry-over from other donors' samples. CDR3 nucleotide sequence: TGTGCCAGCAGCTTAGGGGTGGAGGATGAGCAGTTCTTC. Its protein product is CASSLGVEDEQFF.